The sequence of this TCR beta chain was determined in a study of T cells in localized non-small cell lung cancer. Produced via immunoSEQ multiplex PCR; TCRdb's table is partial and in-frame only. In the table there are tens of thousands of clones, approximately 86% of which are singletons. Overall study results and limits: Longer overall survival accompanied higher blood T cell density.

The CDR3 consists of 11 residues. Germline CDR1 and CDR2: SNHLY and FYNNEI. J gave up 11 bases and V 8 bases, and 8 bases lay outside the gene matches. This clone has just a few counts. What it binds is not known. The material was peripheral blood, obtained before any cancer treatment. This sequence originates from a man aged 40-75 years with stage I squamous cell lung carcinoma. The gene calls are TRBV2 and TRBJ1-1; 7 nucleotides agree with TRBD1. CDR3 loop: CASGQDRKAFF. The CDR3 coding sequence is TGTGCCAGCGGACAGGACAGGAAGGCTTTCTTT. Full variable domain (missing parts from reference TRBV2 and TRBJ1-1): EPEVTQTPSHQVTQMGQEVILRCVPISNHLYFYWYRQILGQKVEFLVSFYNNEISEKSEIFDDQFSVERPDGSNFTLKIRSTKLEDSAMYFCASGQDRKAFFGQGTRLTVV.